This TCR beta chain stems from a study of Ad26.COV2.S vaccination and SARS-CoV-2 variants. Whole-study context: Intramuscular Ad26.COV2.S doses were given once or twice, 56 days apart. The study's findings and limits: The study found similar non-spike TCR breadth in vaccine and placebo recipients. An underestimation of total T cell responses may have resulted from the TCR breadth and depth analyses.

To note about this clone: Its antigen remains unknown.

The V gene's germline CDR1 is SGHDT and CDR2 YYEEEE. The V segment lost 4 bases and the J segment 6 bases; nucleotides outside the gene matches: 19. This CDR3 comprises 17 residues. Assay used: immunoSEQ multiplex PCR; TCRdb lists only in-frame clones, some missing. The sample lists about half a million clones; 80% to 90% were seen once. Treatment defined: roughly 18 received Ad26.COV2.S at low or high dose, single or two shots; 5 received placebo; per-sample allocation not given. The study sampled participants on day 63 after the first vaccine or placebo injection. The clonotype originates from a person between 18 and 65 years old who received the Ad26.COV2.S COVID-19 vaccine or a placebo. This chain connects TRBV5-6 to TRBJ2-7, with 7 bases matching TRBD1. Sequencing used peripheral blood, obtained in a trial of Ad26.COV2.S vaccine versus placebo. The CDR3 DNA reads as TGTGCCAGCAGCCACATACTGGGACAGACGACCCATTTCGAGCAGTACTTC. Residues: CASSHILGQTTHFEQYF. The variable domain in full, completed from reference TRBV5-6 and TRBJ2-7, reads DAGVTQSPTHLIKTRGQQVTLRCSPKSGHDTVSWYQQALGQGPQFIFQYYEEEERQRGNFPDRFSGHQFPNYSSELNVNALLLGDSALYLCASSHILGQTTHFEQYFGPGTRLTVT.